A selection of T cell receptor beta chains follows, all from one sample in a study of blood T cell repertoires in COVID-19. Here immunoSEQ multiplex PCR was the method, and the copy in TCRdb shows in-frame clones only, minus some. The profile shows 360,000 or so clones, less than 90% of them singletons. Sequenced sample: PBMCs or T cells enriched from blood (not recorded which). These receptors came from a woman aged 45-60 years who had recovered from COVID-19. CDR3s include the opening cysteine and the closing phenylalanine or tryptophan. Each record gives: CDR3 DNA, CDR3 protein, clone size, J gene, V gene, D gene. The D gene is left open where the match is weak. Only some rows state a clone size, as once, few, many or a class for expanded clones.

TGTGCCATCAGTTGGACTAGCGGGACGACCGGGGAGCTGTTTTTT,CAISWTSGTTGELFF,few,TRBJ2-2,TRBV10-3,TRBD2
TGCGCCAGCAGCTCCCAAAACGGGGGCACTGAAGCTTTCTTT,CASSSQNGGTEAFF,NA,TRBJ1-1,TRBV4-1,NA
TGCGCCAGCAGCGGGGACTGGGACGTGTACACCTTC,CASSGDWDVYTF,NA,TRBJ1-2,TRBV5-1,NA
TGTGCCGGAAAGCTACAGGGGGCGGCTAATGAAAAACTGTTTTTT,CAGKLQGAANEKLFF,NA,TRBJ1-4,TRBV2,TRBD1
TGTGCCATCAGTGAGTCAAGGACAGGTTTAAGTGGCGCTTTCTTT,CAISESRTGLSGAFF,NA,TRBJ1-1,TRBV10-3,TRBD1
TGTGCCAGCAGTCTAAACTTTGATTCACCCCTCCACTTT,CASSLNFDSPLHF,NA,TRBJ1-6,TRBV2,NA
TGTGCCAGCACCCGGCGGCCGGGACAGGGCTCCTACAATGAGCAGTTCTTC,CASTRRPGQGSYNEQFF,NA,TRBJ2-1,TRBV2,TRBD1
TGCGCCAGCAGCCCGGCGGCGGCGGGGGCGACCACCGAGCAGTACTTC,CASSPAAAGATTEQYF,NA,TRBJ2-7,TRBV5-1,NA
TGTGCCAGCAGCCAAAACAGGGGGCCCTACGAGCAGTACTTC,CASSQNRGPYEQYF,few,TRBJ2-7,TRBV4-2,TRBD1
TGTGCCAGCAGTTACTCAAATCAGGGCTCTGGAAACACCATATATTTT,CASSYSNQGSGNTIYF,NA,TRBJ1-3,TRBV6-5,NA
TGTGCCAGCAGCCGGGGGACAGCTGAAGCTTTCTTT,CASSRGTAEAFF,NA,TRBJ1-1,TRBV7-9,TRBD1